This TCR beta chain was sequenced in a study of CD8+CD57+ T cells in acquired aplastic anemia. V lost 4 bases to trimming and J lost 5 bases, with 17 bases between them. CDR1 is SGDLS, CDR2 YYNGEE, per germline. This CDR3 comprises 15 residues. Patients sequenced had flow cytometry evidence of CD8+CD57+ cell expansion. TCR beta VDJ and CDR3 profiling used genomic DNA as template. In TCRdb, the reads were re-called with MiXCR into one record per CDR3 protein. In the table there are 220,000 or so distinct CDR3 sequences, 65% of which are singletons. The chain uses TRBV9 and TRBJ2-3, with D perhaps assigned TRBD1 or TRBD2 (5 bases each). The specimen was sorted CD4+, CD8+, or CD8+CD57+ T cells (not recorded which) from PBMCs. The sequence was collected from a human donor with aplastic anemia. This CDR3 is CASSTEEGRGDTQYF. The CDR3 DNA reads TGTGCCAGCAGCACCGAAGAGGGGCGCGGAGATACGCAGTATTTT.